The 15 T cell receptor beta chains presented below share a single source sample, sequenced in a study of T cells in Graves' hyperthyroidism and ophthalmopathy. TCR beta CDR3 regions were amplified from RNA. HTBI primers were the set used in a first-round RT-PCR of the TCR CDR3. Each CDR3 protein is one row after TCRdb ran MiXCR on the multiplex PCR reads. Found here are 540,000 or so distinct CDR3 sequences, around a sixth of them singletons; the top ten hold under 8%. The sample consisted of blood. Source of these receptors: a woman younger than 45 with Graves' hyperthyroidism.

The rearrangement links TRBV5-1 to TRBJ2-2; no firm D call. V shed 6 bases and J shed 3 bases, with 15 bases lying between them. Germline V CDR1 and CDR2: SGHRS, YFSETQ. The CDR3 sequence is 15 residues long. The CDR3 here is CASKFDVVDTGELFF. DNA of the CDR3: TGCGCCAGCAAGTTCGATGTAGTCGACACCGGGGAGCTGTTTTTT.

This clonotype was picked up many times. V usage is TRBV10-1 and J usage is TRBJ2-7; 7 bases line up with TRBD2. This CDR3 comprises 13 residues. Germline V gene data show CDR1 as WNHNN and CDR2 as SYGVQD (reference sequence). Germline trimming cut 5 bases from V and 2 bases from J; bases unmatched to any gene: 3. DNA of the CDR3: TGCGCCAGCAGTAGCGGGACTACCTACGAGCAGTACTTC. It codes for CASSSGTTYEQYF.

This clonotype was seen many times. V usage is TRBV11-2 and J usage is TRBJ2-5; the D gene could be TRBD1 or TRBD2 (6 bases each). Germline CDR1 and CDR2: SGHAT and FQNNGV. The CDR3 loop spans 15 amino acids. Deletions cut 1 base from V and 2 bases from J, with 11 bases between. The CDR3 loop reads CASSLGEGGQETQYF. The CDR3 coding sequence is TGTGCCAGCAGCTTAGGAGAGGGGGGACAAGAGACCCAGTACTTC.

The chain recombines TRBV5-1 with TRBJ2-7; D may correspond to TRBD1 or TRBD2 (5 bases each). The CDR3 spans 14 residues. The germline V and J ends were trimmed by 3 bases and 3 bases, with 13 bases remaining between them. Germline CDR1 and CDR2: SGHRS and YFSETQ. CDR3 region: CASSSGTPGYEQYF. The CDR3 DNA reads TGCGCCAGCAGCTCCGGGACCCCTGGCTACGAGCAGTACTTC.

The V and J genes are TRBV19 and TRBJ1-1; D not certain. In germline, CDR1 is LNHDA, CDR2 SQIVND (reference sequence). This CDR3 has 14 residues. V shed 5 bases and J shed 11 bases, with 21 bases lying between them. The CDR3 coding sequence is TGTGCCAGTAGTGATCCCGGGCGGGCGAAGCGGGCTTTCTTT. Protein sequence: CASSDPGRAKRAFF.

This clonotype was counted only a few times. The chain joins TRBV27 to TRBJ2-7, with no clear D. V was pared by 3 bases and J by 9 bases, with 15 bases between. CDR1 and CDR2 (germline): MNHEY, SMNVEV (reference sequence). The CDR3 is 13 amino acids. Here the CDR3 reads CASSFADAPGQYF. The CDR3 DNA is TGTGCCAGCAGTTTTGCGGACGCCCCAGGGCAGTACTTC.

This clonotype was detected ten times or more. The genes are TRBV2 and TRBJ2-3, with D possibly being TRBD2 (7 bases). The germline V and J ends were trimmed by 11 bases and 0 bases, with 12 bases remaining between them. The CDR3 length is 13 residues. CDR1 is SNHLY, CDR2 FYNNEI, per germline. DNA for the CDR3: TGTGCCGGGGGGGGACACAGCACAGATACGCAGTATTTT. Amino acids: CAGGGHSTDTQYF.

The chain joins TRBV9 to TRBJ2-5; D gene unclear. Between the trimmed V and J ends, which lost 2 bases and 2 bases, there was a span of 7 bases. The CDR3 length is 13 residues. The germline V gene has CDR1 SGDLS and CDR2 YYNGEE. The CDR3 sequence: CASSVAPQETQYF. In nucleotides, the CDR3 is TGTGCCAGCAGCGTTGCCCCTCAAGAGACCCAGTACTTC.

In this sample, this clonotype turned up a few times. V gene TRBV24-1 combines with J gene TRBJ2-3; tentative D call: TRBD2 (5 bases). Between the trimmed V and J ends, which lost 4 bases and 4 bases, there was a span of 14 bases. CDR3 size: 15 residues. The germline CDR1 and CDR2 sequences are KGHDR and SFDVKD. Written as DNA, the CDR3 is TGTGCCACCAGTGACTCGCGGGTTTGGCCAGATACGCAGTATTTT. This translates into CATSDSRVWPDTQYF.

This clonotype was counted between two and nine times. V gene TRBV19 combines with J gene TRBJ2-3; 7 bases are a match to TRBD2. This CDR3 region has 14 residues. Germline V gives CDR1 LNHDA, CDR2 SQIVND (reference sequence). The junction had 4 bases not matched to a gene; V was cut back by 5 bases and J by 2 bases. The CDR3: CASSSGLITDTQYF. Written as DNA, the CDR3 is TGTGCCAGTAGTTCGGGACTAATCACAGATACGCAGTATTTT.

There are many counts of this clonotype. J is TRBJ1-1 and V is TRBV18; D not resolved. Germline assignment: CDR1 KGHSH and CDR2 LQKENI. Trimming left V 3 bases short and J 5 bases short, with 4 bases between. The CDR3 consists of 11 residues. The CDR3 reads CASSPSTEAFF. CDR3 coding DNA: TGTGCCAGCTCACCTTCAACTGAAGCTTTCTTT. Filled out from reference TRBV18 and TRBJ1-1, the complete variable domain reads NAGVMQNPRHLVRRRGQEARLRCSPMKGHSHVYWYRQLPEEGLKFMVYLQKENIIDESGMPKERFSAEFPKEGPSILRIQQVVRGDSAAYFCASSPSTEAFFGQGTRLTVV.

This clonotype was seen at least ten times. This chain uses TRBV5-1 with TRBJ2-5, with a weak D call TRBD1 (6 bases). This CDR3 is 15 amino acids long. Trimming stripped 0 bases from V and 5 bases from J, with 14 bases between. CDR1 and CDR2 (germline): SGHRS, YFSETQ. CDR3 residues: CASSLVSAGDETQYF. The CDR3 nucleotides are TGCGCCAGCAGCTTGGTGTCGGCAGGGGATGAGACCCAGTACTTC.

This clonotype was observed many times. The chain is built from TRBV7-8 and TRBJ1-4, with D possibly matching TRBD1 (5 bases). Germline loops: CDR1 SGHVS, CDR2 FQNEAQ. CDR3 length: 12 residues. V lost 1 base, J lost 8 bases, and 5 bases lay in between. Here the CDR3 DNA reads TGTGCCAGCAGCTTAGGGGGGGAAAAACTGTTTTTT. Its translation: CASSLGGEKLFF.

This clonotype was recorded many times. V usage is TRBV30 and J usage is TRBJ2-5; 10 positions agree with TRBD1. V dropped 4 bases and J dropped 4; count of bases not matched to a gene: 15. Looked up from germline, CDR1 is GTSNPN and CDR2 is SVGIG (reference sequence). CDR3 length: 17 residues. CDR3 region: CAWNKPTTGTGAETQYF. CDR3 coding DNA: TGTGCCTGGAATAAGCCAACGACCGGGACAGGGGCAGAGACCCAGTACTTC. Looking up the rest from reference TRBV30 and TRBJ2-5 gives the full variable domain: SQTIHQWPATLVQPVGSPLSLECTVEGTSNPNLYWYRQAAGRGLQLLFYSVGIGQISSEVPQNLSASRPQDRQFILSSKKLLLSDSGFYLCAWNKPTTGTGAETQYFGPGTRLLVL.

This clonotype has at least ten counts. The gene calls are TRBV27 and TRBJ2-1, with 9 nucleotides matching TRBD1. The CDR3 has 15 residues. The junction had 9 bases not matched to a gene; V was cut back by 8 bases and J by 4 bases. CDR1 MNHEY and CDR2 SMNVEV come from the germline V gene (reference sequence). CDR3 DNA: TGTGCCAGCTTCTCCGGGACAGGGTATTACAATGAGCAGTTCTTC. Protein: CASFSGTGYYNEQFF.